Below are 7 T cell receptor beta chains sequenced from a single sample in a study of T cell responses to AZD1222 COVID-19 vaccine (dated by TCRdb to the early 2020s). The receptor library was made with the immunoSEQ multiplex PCR assay. Sourced from immuneACCESS, this table was stored by TCRdb with only in-frame sequences that have V and J called. A share of the clones is absent; for the studies checked, an unresolved V gene accounts for under half, and the remainder has no known explanation. Across this sample there are 150,000 to 200,000 clones, with 90% to 95% seen only once. Under 2% of the sample is taken by the ten largest. Explained via the paper, the time point label denotes: about 28 days (+/-7) after the second vaccine dose. Sequenced here: peripheral blood, sampled 28 days after the second AZD1222 dose. These receptor sequences come from an adult who received the AZD1222 COVID-19 vaccine.

The rearrangement joins TRBV3-1 (or the pseudogene TRBV3-2) to TRBJ1-1, with D unclear. The CDR3 is made up of 14 amino acids. Trimming shortened V by 4 bases and J by 4 bases, and 13 bases separated the two germline ends. Germline V gene lookup returns CDR1 LGHDT and CDR2 YNNKEL (reference sequence). The CDR3 is CASSLEGRSTEAFF. The DNA for the CDR3 is TGTGCCAGCAGCCTCGAAGGGAGGAGCACTGAAGCTTTCTTT.

The V and J genes are TRBV28 and TRBJ1-5; no clear D. The CDR3 runs 14 residues. Germline assignment: CDR1 MDHEN and CDR2 SYDVKM. Trimming stripped 7 bases from V and 7 bases from J, with 17 bases between. The chain's CDR3 is CASTLGGLGQPQHF. The CDR3 DNA reads as TGTGCCAGCACCTTGGGAGGACTAGGCCAGCCCCAGCATTTT.

This chain joins TRBV5-1 and TRBJ2-3; D call uncertain. This CDR3 contains 14 residues. Germline CDR1 is SGHRS and CDR2 is YFSETQ. The V end was cut by 0 bases, the J end by 1 base, with 6 bases between. The CDR3 loop is CASSLAPRTDTQYF. The CDR3, as DNA: TGCGCCAGCAGCTTGGCCCCTCGCACAGATACGCAGTATTTT. Supplemented by reference TRBV5-1 and TRBJ2-3, the full variable domain reads KAGVTQTPRYLIKTRGQQVTLSCSPISGHRSVSWYQQTPGQGLQFLFEYFSETQRNKGNFPGRFSGRQFSNSRSEMNVSTLELGDSALYLCASSLAPRTDTQYFGPGTRLTVL.

The genes are TRBV6-6 and TRBJ2-5; no clear D gene. Trimming stripped 0 bases from V and 2 bases from J, with 7 bases between. Germline lookup yields CDR1 MNHNY and CDR2 SVGAGI (reference sequence). This CDR3 is 14 amino acids long. The CDR3 sequence is CASSYSATQETQYF. In DNA, the CDR3 is TGTGCCAGCAGTTACTCAGCGACGCAAGAGACCCAGTACTTC.

The V and J genes are TRBV10-1 and TRBJ2-1, with TRBD2 matching 7 bases. The CDR3 consists of 13 residues. Germline CDR1 reads WNHNN; CDR2 reads SYGVQD (reference sequence). V was pared by 10 bases and J by 5 bases, with 8 bases of the junction left unmatched. The CDR3 here is CATQTSRDNEQFF. For the CDR3, the DNA is TGCGCCACCCAGACTAGCCGGGACAATGAGCAGTTCTTC.

This chain connects TRBV7-6 to TRBJ1-6; D possibly corresponds to TRBD1 (5 bases). The germline V and J ends were trimmed by 5 bases and 7 bases, with 15 bases remaining between them. The germline gives CDR1 SGHVS, CDR2 FNYEAQ. The CDR3 totals 15 residues. As DNA, the CDR3 is TGTGCCAGCAGCCCTCACAAGGGGACGAATTCACCCCTCCACTTT. Amino acids: CASSPHKGTNSPLHF. Full variable domain (remainder filled in from reference TRBV7-6 and TRBJ1-6): GAGVSQSPRYKVTKRGQDVALRCDPISGHVSLYWYRQALGQGPEFLTYFNYEAQQDKSGLPNDRFSAERPEGSISTLTIQRTEQRDSAMYRCASSPHKGTNSPLHFGNGTRLTVT.

The V call is TRBV7-8, the J call TRBJ2-5; TRBD1 agrees at 8 bases. CDR1 is SGHVS, CDR2 FQNEAQ, per germline. V lost 3 bases, J lost 1 base, and 7 bases stayed unmatched. This CDR3 is 16 amino acids long. For the CDR3, the DNA is TGTGCCAGCAGCTTTCGGAGACAGGGGCCCCAAGAGACCCAGTACTTC. This translates into CASSFRRQGPQETQYF.